The entry below describes one TCR beta chain. This clonotype came up many times. The clone's antigen remains unknown. No much larger clone is present one base from it, and per-base qualities are unavailable. The CDR3 starts with the cysteine, ends with the phenylalanine, and has 12 residues. The CDR3 DNA has 36 bases and is translated from base 1. Based on the germline V gene (reference sequence), the CDR1 and CDR2 sequences are SEHNR and FQNEAQ. The germline ends are 11 bases apart after V is trimmed by 5 bases and J by 6 bases. The data originate from a study of T-cell memory formation after mild COVID-19 (dated by TCRdb to the early 2020s). Broadly, across the study: TCR sequence clusters from the two donors were found to be largely donor specific. In a couple of donors, T-cell clones that expanded and contracted after mild COVID-19 were tracked by sequencing TCRalpha and TCRbeta repertoires over time. Two young, previously healthy adult volunteers made up the cohort, one male and one female.

Ficoll-Paque density gradient centrifugation was used to isolate PBMCs. Overall results and qualifications from the work: The second-wave clones that peaked on day 37 were not confirmed to be SARS-CoV-2 specific. The study included only a couple of mild cases, and larger cohorts that include severe cases with pre-infection samples were judged to be necessary. Balanced CD4/CD8 phenotypes were observed for clones contracting from day 15 to 85, whereas a bias towards CD4+ was observed for a second wave of clones expanding from day 15 to 37. Contracting CD4+ clones were located mainly in the CM and EM memory subsets, whereas CD8+ clones were found to be enriched in EMRA. The detection of some responding clones in pre-infection memory suggests that pre-existing cross-reactive memory T cells joined the SARS-CoV-2 response.

Sequencing used an Illumina NovaSeq 6000. TCRalpha and TCRbeta cDNA libraries were built by 5'RACE with constant-segment primers, adding sample barcodes and unique molecular identifiers. RNA was extracted from every sample with Trizol reagent. Amplification of the libraries took two PCR steps, and the second step added a second sample barcode plus Illumina TruSeq adapters. Libraries were sequenced on an Illumina NovaSeq with 2 x 150 bp paired-end reads. Per the authors' processing: Reads were demultiplexed and collapsed into UMI-guided consensus sequences with migec v1.2.7. Using mixcr v2.1.11, the UMI consensuses were aligned to TRA and TRB V and J templates and assembled into clonotypes. Expanded or contracted clonotypes were those called significant by both edgeR and NoisET, with noise models trained on biological replicates. For edgeR calls, the cutoffs were a false discovery rate-adjusted p below 0.01 and a log2 fold-change threshold of 1. As an exploratory analysis of dynamics, max-normalized trajectories of the 1000 most abundant clonotypes were examined by PCA with hierarchical clustering. The CD4 or CD8 phenotype of responding clones was assigned using the separately sequenced CD4+ and CD8+ repertoires. TCRdb reprocessing: public reads trimmed at Q25 with fastp, clones called with MiXCR, in-frame beta chains kept. For every CDR3 protein sequence, its rows merge into one entry that carries the most common genes and DNA. The V and J calls were not made by the authors but by TCRdb's processing. Within this sample are 70,000 to 100,000 distinct CDR3 sequences, with approximately 13% of them counted one time only. Of the sample, 27% falls within the top ten clones.

Sequences were obtained from PBMCs or a T cell subset sorted from them (not recorded which). The source of this sequence is an adult woman who had mild COVID-19 (a few samples of this study predate the infection). The sample titles of this study are shuffled in the database, so cell type and time point are left out; the donor was told from shared clones. Recombination connected TRBV7-9 to TRBJ2-7; perhaps TRBD1 is the D gene, with 5 bases matching. The base sequence is TGTGCCAGCAGCCAGGGCCGGGTCGAGCAGTACTTC. Its amino acids are CASSQGRVEQYF.